This entry features one T cell receptor (beta chain) sequence. The data derive from a study of blood T cell repertoires in COVID-19. Study-wide background: Acute and convalescent COVID-19 specimens originated in the United States, Italy and Spain.

Here immunoSEQ multiplex PCR was the method, and the copy in TCRdb shows in-frame clones only, minus some. This table has approximately 220,000 clones, approximately 87% appearing once. The CDR3 sequence is 17 residues long. The ends lost 6 bases at V and 7 bases at J; junction bases unmatched: 11. Germline V gene lookup returns CDR1 LNHDA and CDR2 SQIVND (reference sequence). The TCR was taken from a woman aged 45-65 years with acute or convalescent COVID-19. Material for sequencing was peripheral blood. The rearrangement joins TRBV19 to TRBJ2-1; 14 bases agree with TRBD2. CDR3 DNA sequence: TGTGCCAGTAGCCTTTTTGGACTAGCGGGAGGTGGGAATGAGCAGTTCTTC. Residues: CASSLFGLAGGGNEQFF.